This T cell receptor (beta chain) was profiled in a study of response to subunit inactivated influenza vaccine. V trimming: 7 bases; J trimming: 2 bases; junction bases outside the gene matches: 9. The CDR3 spans 15 residues. Germline CDR1 and CDR2: MNHEY and SVGEGT. From the RT-PCR reads, TCRdb called clonotypes with MiXCR, one entry per CDR3 protein. There are under 550,000 distinct CDR3 sequences in the sample; roughly 7.6% occur only once, and approximately 14% lies in the top ten. This specimen consisted of PBMCs from blood, obtained roughly 24 months after vaccination. This TCR came from a man aged 50 to 75 who received an inactivated influenza vaccine. The V gene is TRBV6-2 or TRBV6-3, the J gene TRBJ2-3; 7 bases line up with TRBD1. CDR3 sequence reads: CASNRGGLSTDTQYF. DNA for the CDR3: TGTGCCAGCAACAGAGGGGGCCTCTCCACAGATACGCAGTATTTT.